This T cell receptor beta chain is drawn from a study of blood T cells in healthy people across ages (dated by TCRdb to between 2014 and 2017). For the study in its entirety: In model experiments, template switching captured roughly one uniquely barcoded TCR beta cDNA molecule for every two T cells. To avoid experimental bias, donors of different ages were distributed randomly across sequencing lanes. Two additional independent replicas of 1 million unique cDNA reads from the same blood draw were analyzed for two donors (one aged 18 to 30 and one aged 80 or older). Donors were grouped into four age groups: young (average 16 years), middle-aged (roughly 37), aged (around 56) and long-lived (over 80). Age-related changes in TCR beta repertoire diversity were measured in the study by deep sequencing normalized with unique cDNA molecular identifiers.

Systemically healthy Caucasian individuals from Russia, approximately 39 in total and aged about 6 to 95 years, were included as donors. Each donor gave about 9.7 milliliters of peripheral blood, drawn into EDTA-treated Vacutainer tubes. Ficoll-Paque density-gradient centrifugation was used to isolate PBMCs, with at least 6 million obtained per sample. Total RNA was extracted from PBMCs with Trizol reagent, with at least 5.5 micrograms obtained per sample. The percentages of naive CD45RAhigh/CD27high T cells were determined by flow cytometry on a PBMC aliquot from every donor. General findings and caveats noted by the study authors: Because profiling used bulk unsorted PBMCs, naive and antigen-experienced compartments could not be compared conclusively. Compared with the aged group, more naive CD4+ T cells, fewer expanded clones and increased TCR diversity were shown by the long-lived group, suggesting age selection. Observed TCR beta diversity per million T cells fell roughly linearly with age, and a significant reduction was already apparent by age roughly 40. Total diversity estimates from one million sequenced T cells were considered lower bounds and underestimates. The percentage of naive T cells measured by flow cytometry correlated strongly with observed TCR beta diversity. Because donor CMV infection status was unknown, age-related changes in expanded clonotypes were potentially confounded.

CDR1 MNHEY and CDR2 SVGAGI are derived from the germline V gene. From cysteine to phenylalanine, the CDR3 is 13 amino acids long. The DNA shown is the 39-base CDR3, in frame from base 1. Trimming at the junction amounts to 6 bases on V and 3 bases on J, and the germline ends lie 11 bases apart. A few counts support this clonotype. Its specific antigen is unknown. Base qualities are not recorded, but no much larger clone differs from it by a single base. Libraries were built with 5' RACE. Sequenced using an Illumina HiSeq 2500. The second PCR ran for roughly 7 to 11 cycles and used a J-beta primer mix along with a sample-barcoded 5' primer. Each TCR beta cDNA molecule received a unique molecular identifier from a template-switch 5' adaptor carrying 12 random nucleotides. Each sample yielded at least 2.5 million CDR3-containing paired-end reads. The Mint cDNA synthesis kit, primed by a TRBC-specific oligonucleotide, was used to synthesize first-strand cDNA from all RNA. Following uracil-DNA glycosylase treatment, all cDNA underwent a first 18-cycle PCR with the universal primers M1SS and BC2_uni_R. Under the source paper's analysis protocol: Normalization of each sample was performed by random selection of 1 million high-quality reads, each carrying a distinct molecular identifier. Instead of being binned into consensus sequences, reads with shared molecular identifiers were discarded. MiTCR, set to a Q25 quality threshold and the strictest error-elimination algorithm, was used for CDR3 identification, clonotype clustering and error correction. A nonparametric unseen species model with Euler transformation was used to estimate a lower bound on total TCR beta diversity. TCRdb trimmed the raw reads at Q25, called clones with MiXCR and kept productive beta chains. Rows are unified per CDR3 protein, each entry keeping the most common DNA and genes. The V and J calls and clone size come from TCRdb's table, not from the authors' own analysis. For this sample the table gives more than 1 million distinct CDR3 sequences, of which 35% to 50% were detected only once. Under 20% of the sample goes to the ten largest clones.

The sequencing input was blood. The TCR was taken from a woman in her sixties or seventies in good health. The receptor chain draws on TRBV6-5 and TRBJ1-2; the D gene cannot be resolved reliably. The CDR3 has the sequence CASRDGPHYGYTF. The DNA sequence follows: TGTGCCAGCAGGGATGGCCCGCACTATGGCTACACCTTC.